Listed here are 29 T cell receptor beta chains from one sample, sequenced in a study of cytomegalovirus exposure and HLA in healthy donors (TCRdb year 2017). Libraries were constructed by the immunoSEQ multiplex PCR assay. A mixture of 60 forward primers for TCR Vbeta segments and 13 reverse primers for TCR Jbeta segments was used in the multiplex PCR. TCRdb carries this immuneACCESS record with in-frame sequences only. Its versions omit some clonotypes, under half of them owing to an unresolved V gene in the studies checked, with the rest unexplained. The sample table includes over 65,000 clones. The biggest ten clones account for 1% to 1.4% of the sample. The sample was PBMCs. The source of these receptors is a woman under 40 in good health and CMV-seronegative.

This chain's CDR3 is CASSEPTILGLAGAVDNEQFF. The CDR3 DNA follows: TGTGCCAGCAGTGAACCGACTATCTTGGGACTAGCGGGGGCCGTAGACAATGAGCAGTTCTTC. V is TRBV6-1 and J is TRBJ2-1; 14 bases map to TRBD2. After removal of 2 bases from V and 5 bases from J, the junction contained 17 bases not matched to a gene. The CDR3 covers 21 residues. CDR1 is MNHNS and CDR2 is SASEGT in the germline V gene.

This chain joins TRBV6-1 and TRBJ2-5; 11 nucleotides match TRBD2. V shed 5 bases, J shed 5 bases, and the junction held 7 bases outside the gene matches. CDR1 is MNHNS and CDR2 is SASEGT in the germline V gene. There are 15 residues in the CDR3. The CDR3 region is CASSPLAGGRETQYF. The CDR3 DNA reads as TGTGCCAGCAGTCCTCTAGCGGGAGGCCGGGAGACCCAGTACTTC.

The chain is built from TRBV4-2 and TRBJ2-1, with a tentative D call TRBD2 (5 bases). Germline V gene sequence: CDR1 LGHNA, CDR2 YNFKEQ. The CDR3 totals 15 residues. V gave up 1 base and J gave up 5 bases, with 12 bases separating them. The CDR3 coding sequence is TGTGCCAGCAGCCAAGCAGCGGAAACCGACAATGAGCAGTTCTTC. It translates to CASSQAAETDNEQFF.

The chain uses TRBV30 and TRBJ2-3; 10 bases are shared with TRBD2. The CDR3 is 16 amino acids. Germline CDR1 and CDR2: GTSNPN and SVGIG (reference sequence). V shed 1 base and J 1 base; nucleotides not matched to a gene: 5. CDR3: CAWSAPGLAGTDTQYF. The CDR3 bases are TGTGCCTGGAGTGCCCCCGGACTAGCGGGCACAGATACGCAGTATTTT.

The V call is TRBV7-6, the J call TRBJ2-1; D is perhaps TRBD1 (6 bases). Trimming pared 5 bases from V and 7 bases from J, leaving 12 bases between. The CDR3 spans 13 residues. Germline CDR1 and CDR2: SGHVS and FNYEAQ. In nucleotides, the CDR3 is TGTGCCAGCAGCCTACAGGGTGGAAATGAGCAGTTCTTC. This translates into CASSLQGGNEQFF.

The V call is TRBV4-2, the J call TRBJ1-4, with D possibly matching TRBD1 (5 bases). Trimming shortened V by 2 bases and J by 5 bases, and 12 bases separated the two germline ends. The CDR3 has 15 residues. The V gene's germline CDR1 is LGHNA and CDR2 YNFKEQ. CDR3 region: CASSQRAAGNEKLFF. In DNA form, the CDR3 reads TGTGCCAGCAGCCAAAGGGCGGCAGGGAATGAAAAACTGTTTTTT.

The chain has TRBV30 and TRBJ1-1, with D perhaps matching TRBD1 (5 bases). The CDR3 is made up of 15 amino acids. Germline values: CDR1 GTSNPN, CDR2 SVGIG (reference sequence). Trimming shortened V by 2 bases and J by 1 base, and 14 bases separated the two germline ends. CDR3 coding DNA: TGTGCCTGGAGTCCCCGGGGGGTTAGGAACACTGAAGCTTTCTTT. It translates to CAWSPRGVRNTEAFF.

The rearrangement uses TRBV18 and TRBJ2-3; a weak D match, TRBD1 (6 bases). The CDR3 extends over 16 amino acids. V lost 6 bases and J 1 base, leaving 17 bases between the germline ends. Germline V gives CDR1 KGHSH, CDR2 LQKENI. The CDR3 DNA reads TGTGCCAGCTCCCACTCTTCGACAGGCGGCACAGATACGCAGTATTTT. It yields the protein CASSHSSTGGTDTQYF.

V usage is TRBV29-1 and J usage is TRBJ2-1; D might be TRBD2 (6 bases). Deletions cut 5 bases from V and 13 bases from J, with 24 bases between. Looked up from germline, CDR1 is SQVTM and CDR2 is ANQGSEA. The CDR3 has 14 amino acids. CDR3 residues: CSVSAGMSDPGQFF. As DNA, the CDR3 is TGCAGCGTTTCGGCGGGAATGAGCGACCCGGGACAGTTCTTC.

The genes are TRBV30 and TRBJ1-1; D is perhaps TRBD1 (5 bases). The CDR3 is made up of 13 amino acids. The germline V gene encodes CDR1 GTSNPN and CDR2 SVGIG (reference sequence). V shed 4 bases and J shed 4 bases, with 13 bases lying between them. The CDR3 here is CAWNTGTRTEAFF. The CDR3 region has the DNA TGTGCCTGGAACACCGGGACTCGCACTGAAGCTTTCTTT. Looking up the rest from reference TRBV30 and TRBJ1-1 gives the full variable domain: SQTIHQWPATLVQPVGSPLSLECTVEGTSNPNLYWYRQAAGRGLQLLFYSVGIGQISSEVPQNLSASRPQDRQFILSSKKLLLSDSGFYLCAWNTGTRTEAFFGQGTRLTVV.

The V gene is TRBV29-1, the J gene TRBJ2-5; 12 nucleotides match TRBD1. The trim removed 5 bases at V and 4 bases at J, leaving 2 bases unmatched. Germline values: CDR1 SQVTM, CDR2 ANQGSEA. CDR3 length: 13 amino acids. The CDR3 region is CSVRDRGRETQYF. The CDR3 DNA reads TGCAGCGTTCGGGACAGGGGGCGAGAGACCCAGTACTTC.

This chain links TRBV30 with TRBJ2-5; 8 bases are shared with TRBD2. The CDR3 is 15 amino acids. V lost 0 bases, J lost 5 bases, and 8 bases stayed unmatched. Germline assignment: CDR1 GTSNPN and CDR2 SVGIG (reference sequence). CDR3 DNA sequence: TGTGCCTGGAGTGTAACCAGCGGGAGCTATGAGACCCAGTACTTC. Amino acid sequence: CAWSVTSGSYETQYF.

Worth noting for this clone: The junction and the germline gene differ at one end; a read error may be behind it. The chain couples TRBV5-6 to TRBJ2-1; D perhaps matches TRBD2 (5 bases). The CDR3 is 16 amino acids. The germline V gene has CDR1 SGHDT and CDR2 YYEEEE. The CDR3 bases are TGTGCCAGCAGCCGAGGGCATCTTAGCTCCGACAATGAGCAGTTCTTC. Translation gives CASSRGHLSSDNEQFF. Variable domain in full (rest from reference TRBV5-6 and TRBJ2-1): DAGVTQSPTHLIKTRGQQVTLRCSPKSGHDTVSWYQQALGQGPQFIFQYYEEEERQRGNFPDRFSGHQFPNYSSELNVNALLLGDSALYLCASSRGHLSSDNEQFFGPGTRLTVL.

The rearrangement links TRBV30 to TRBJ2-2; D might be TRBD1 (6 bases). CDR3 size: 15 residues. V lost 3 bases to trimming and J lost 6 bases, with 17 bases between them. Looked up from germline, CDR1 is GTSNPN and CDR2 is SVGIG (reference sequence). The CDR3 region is CAWRRPLQGAGELFF. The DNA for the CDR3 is TGTGCCTGGAGGCGACCATTACAGGGTGCCGGGGAGCTGTTTTTT.

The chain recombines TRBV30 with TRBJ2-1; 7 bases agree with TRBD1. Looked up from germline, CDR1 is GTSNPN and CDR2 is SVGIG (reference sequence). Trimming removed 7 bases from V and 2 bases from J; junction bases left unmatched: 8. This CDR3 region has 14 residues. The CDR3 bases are TGTGCCTTGACAAGGGGACAGACCTACAATGAGCAGTTCTTC. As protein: CALTRGQTYNEQFF. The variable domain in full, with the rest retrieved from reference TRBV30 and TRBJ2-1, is SQTIHQWPATLVQPVGSPLSLECTVEGTSNPNLYWYRQAAGRGLQLLFYSVGIGQISSEVPQNLSASRPQDRQFILSSKKLLLSDSGFYLCALTRGQTYNEQFFGPGTRLTVL.

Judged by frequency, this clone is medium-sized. The CDR3 nucleotides read TGTGCCAGCAGCTTAGAGCAGGGGGCATACACCGGGGAGCTGTTTTTT. This codes for CASSLEQGAYTGELFF. V gene TRBV11-2 combines with J gene TRBJ2-2, with 8 bases identical to TRBD1. Germline lookup yields CDR1 SGHAT and CDR2 FQNNGV. Trimming cost V 0 bases and J 3 bases; bases outside gene matches: 3. The CDR3 length is 16 residues.

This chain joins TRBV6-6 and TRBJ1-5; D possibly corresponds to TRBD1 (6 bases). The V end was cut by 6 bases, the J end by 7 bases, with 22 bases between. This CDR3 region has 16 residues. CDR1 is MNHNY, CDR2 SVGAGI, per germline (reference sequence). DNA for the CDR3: TGTGCCAGCAGACAAACATCCGACAGGCTTGAGCAGCCCCAGCATTTT. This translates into CASRQTSDRLEQPQHF.

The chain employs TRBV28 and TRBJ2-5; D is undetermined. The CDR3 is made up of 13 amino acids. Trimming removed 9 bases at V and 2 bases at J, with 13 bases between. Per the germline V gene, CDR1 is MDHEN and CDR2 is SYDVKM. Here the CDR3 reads CASAGGNQETQYF. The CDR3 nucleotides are TGTGCCAGTGCAGGTGGCAATCAAGAGACCCAGTACTTC. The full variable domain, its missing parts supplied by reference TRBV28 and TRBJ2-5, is DVKVTQSSRYLVKRTGEKVFLECVQDMDHENMFWYRQDPGLGLRLIYFSYDVKMKEKGDIPEGYSVSREKKERFSLILESASTNQTSMYLCASAGGNQETQYFGPGTRLLVL.

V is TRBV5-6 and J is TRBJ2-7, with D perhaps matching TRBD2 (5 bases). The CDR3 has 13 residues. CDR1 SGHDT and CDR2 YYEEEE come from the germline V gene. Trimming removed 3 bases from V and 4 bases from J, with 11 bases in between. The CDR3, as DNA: TGTGCCAGCAGCTCGGACCCGGGGTACGAGCAGTACTTC. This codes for CASSSDPGYEQYF.

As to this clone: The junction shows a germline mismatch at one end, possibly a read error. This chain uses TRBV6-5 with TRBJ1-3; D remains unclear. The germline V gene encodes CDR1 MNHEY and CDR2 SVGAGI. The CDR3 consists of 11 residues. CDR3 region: CASSDLNNIYF. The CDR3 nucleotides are TGTGCCAGCAGTGACTTAAACAACATATATTTT.

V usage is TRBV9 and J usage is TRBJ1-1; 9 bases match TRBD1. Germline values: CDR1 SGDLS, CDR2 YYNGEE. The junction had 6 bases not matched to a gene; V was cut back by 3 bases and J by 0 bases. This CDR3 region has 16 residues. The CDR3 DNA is TGTGCCAGCAGCGCGACAGGGGGATCTATGAACACTGAAGCTTTCTTT. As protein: CASSATGGSMNTEAFF.

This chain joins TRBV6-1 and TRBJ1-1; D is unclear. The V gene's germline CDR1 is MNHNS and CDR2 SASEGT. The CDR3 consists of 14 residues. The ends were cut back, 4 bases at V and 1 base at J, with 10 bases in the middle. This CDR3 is CASSAHSWNTEAFF. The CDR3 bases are TGTGCCAGCAGTGCCCACAGTTGGAACACTGAAGCTTTCTTT.

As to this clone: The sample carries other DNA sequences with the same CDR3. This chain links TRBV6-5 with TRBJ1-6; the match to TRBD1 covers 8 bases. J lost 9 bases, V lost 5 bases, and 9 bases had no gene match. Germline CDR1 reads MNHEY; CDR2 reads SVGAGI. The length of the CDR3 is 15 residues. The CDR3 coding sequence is TGTGCCAGCAGTCCAACAGGGGGGGCTGGTTCACCCCTCCACTTT. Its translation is CASSPTGGAGSPLHF.

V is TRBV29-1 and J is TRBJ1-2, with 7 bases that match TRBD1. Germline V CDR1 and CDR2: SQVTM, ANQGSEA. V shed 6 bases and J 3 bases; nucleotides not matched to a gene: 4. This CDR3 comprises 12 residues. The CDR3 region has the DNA TGCAGCGTCGGGACAGAGGACTATGGCTACACCTTC. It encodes CSVGTEDYGYTF.

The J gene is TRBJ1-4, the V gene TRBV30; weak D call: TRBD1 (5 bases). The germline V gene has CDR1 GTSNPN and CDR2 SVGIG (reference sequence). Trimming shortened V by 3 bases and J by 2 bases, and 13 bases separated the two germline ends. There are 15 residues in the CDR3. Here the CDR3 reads CAWRVGTATNEKLFF. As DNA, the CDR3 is TGTGCCTGGAGGGTCGGGACTGCGACTAATGAAAAACTGTTTTTT.

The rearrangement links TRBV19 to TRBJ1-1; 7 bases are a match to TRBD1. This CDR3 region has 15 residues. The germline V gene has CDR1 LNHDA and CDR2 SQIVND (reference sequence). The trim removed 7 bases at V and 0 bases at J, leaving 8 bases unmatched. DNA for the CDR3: TGTGCCAGTACCTCTCCGGGACAGATGAACACTGAAGCTTTCTTT. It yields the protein CASTSPGQMNTEAFF.

CDR3 sequence reads: CASSLGGGTEAFF. In DNA, the CDR3 is TGTGCCAGCAGCTTAGGAGGGGGCACTGAAGCTTTCTTT. The rearrangement uses TRBV7-9 and TRBJ1-1, with a tentative D call TRBD1 (6 bases). The CDR3 spans 13 residues. V gave up 1 base and J gave up 4 bases, with 7 bases separating them. Germline V gene sequence: CDR1 SEHNR, CDR2 FQNEAQ (reference sequence).

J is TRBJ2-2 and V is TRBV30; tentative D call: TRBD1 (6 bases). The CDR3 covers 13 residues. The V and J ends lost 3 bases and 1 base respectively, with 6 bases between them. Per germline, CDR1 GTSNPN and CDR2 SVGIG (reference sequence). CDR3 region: CAWRDRNTGELFF. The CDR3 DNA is TGTGCCTGGAGGGACAGGAACACCGGGGAGCTGTTTTTT.

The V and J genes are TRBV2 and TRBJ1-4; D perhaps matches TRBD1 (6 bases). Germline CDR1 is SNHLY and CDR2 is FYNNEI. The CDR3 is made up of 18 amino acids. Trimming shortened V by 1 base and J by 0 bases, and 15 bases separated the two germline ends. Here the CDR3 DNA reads TGTGCCAGCAGTGAAGGATCAGGGGCATCCTCAACTAATGAAAAACTGTTTTTT. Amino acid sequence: CASSEGSGASSTNEKLFF.